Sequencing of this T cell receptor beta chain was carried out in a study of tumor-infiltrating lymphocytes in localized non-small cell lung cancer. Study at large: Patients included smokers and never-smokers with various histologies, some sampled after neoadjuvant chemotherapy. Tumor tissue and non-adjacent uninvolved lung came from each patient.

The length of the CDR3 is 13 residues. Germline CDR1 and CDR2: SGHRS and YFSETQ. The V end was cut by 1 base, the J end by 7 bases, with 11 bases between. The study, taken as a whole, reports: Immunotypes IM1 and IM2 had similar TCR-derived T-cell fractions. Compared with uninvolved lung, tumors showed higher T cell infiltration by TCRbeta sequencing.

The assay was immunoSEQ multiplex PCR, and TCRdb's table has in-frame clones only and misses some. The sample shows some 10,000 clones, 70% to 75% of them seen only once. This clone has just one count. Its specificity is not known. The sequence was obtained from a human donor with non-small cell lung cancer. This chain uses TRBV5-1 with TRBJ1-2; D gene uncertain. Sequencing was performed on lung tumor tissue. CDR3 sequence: CASSLFLEGGYTF. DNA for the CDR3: TGCGCCAGCAGCTTGTTCCTAGAAGGTGGCTACACCTTC.